A selection of T cell receptor beta chains follows, all from one sample in a study of T cell responses to AZD1222 COVID-19 vaccine. The repertoire was sequenced with immunoSEQ multiplex PCR; TCRdb's copy has only in-frame clones and lacks some. Counted here are over 75,000 clones, more than 75% occurring once; the ten biggest clones make up about 2.9%. Material: peripheral blood, obtained on day 0 of AZD1222 vaccination. These receptors all stem from an adult in good health. Both conserved end residues are part of each CDR3. Fields, in order: J gene, D gene, clone size, V gene, CDR3 DNA, CDR3 protein. D genes are given only for firm matches. Size is omitted from some rows. Given values are once, few, many or a class for expanded clones.

TRBJ2-7 NA NA TRBV28 TGTGCCAGCAGTAAAGCGGAGACGAGCTCCTACGAGCAGTACTTC CASSKAETSSYEQYF
TRBJ1-2 TRBD1 NA TRBV3-1/TRBV3-2 TGTGCCAGCAGCCCACAGGGGGCCTCCTATGGCTACACCTTC CASSPQGASYGYTF
TRBJ1-6 TRBD1 NA TRBV28 TGTGCCAGCAAGTCACAGGGGAGCTCCTATAATTCACCCCTCCACTTT CASKSQGSSYNSPLHF
TRBJ1-5 TRBD1 NA TRBV19 TGTGCCAGTACCCCCGGACAGGGCAATCAGCCCCAGCATTTT CASTPGQGNQPQHF
TRBJ1-2 TRBD1 NA TRBV7-9 TGTGCCAGCAGCTTAGCCGGGACAGGGGAAGGCTACACCTTC CASSLAGTGEGYTF
TRBJ1-4 NA NA TRBV2 TGTGCCGGGAGGGGACAACCGGCAACTAATGAAAAACTGTTTTTT CAGRGQPATNEKLFF
TRBJ1-2 NA NA TRBV9 TGTGCCAGCAGCACGGACCTGGGAGACTATGGCTACACCTTC CASSTDLGDYGYTF
TRBJ2-7 TRBD1 NA TRBV24-1 TGTGCCACCAGTGCCGCCGGGACAGAAGCCTACGAGCAGTACTTC CATSAAGTEAYEQYF
TRBJ2-7 TRBD2 NA TRBV6-6 TGTGCCAGCAGTCCCAGCGGAGCGGGGGACCTGACGTCCTACGAGCAGTACTTC CASSPSGAGDLTSYEQYF
TRBJ1-1 NA once TRBV19 TGTGCCAGTAGTGTTATGGAGGGCACTGAAGCTTTCTTT CASSVMEGTEAFF
TRBJ1-5 NA once TRBV12-3/TRBV12-4 TGTGCCAGCAGTTTAGCCACAAATCAGCCCCAGCATTTT CASSLATNQPQHF
TRBJ2-5 NA NA TRBV28 TGTGCCAGCAGTCCTGCCACGGCGGGCGGGGAGACCCAGTACTTC CASSPATAGGETQYF
TRBJ2-7 NA NA TRBV11-2 TGTGCCAGCAGTTCCTCTCGCGAGCAGTACTTC CASSSSREQYF
TRBJ2-1 NA NA TRBV12-3/TRBV12-4 TGTGCCAGCAGTTCTAACAGGAATGAGCAGTTCTTC CASSSNRNEQFF
TRBJ2-5 NA NA TRBV4-1 TGCGCCAGCAGCCTGAGCAGGCAAGAGACCCAGTACTTC CASSLSRQETQYF
TRBJ2-7 NA NA TRBV5-1 TGCGCCAGCAGCTTAGGACAGAACTACGAGCAGTACTTC CASSLGQNYEQYF
TRBJ2-1 NA NA TRBV6-5 TGTGCCAGCAGTTTACGGGACGGATCCTACAATGAGCAGTTCTTC CASSLRDGSYNEQFF
TRBJ1-1 NA once TRBV5-1 TGCGCCAGCAGCTTGGAAACCACCACTGAAGCTTTCTTT CASSLETTTEAFF
TRBJ2-6 NA NA TRBV28 TGTGCCAGCAGTTTCGGCGGGACTGGGGCCAACGTCCTGACTTTC CASSFGGTGANVLTF
TRBJ1-5 NA once TRBV2 TGTGCCAGCAGACCGGACACAGTCAATCAGCCCCAGCATTTT CASRPDTVNQPQHF
TRBJ2-7 NA NA TRBV11-2 TGTGCCAGCAGCTTAGATGCAGCCAGCCGGCAAGAGCAGTACTTC CASSLDAASRQEQYF
TRBJ1-2 NA NA TRBV19 TGTGCCAGTAGTATGGGTGGGGACGGCTACACCTTC CASSMGGDGYTF
TRBJ1-2 NA once TRBV5-1 TGCGCCAGCGCCTCTGGACAGACTAACTATGGCTACACCTTC CASASGQTNYGYTF
TRBJ2-7 TRBD2 NA TRBV11-2 TGTGCCAGCAGCCTTACTAGCGGGTACCCCTACGAGCAGTACTTC CASSLTSGYPYEQYF
TRBJ1-2 NA NA TRBV29-1 TGCAGCGTCGAAGGGAATTATGGCTACACCTTC CSVEGNYGYTF
TRBJ2-2 NA once TRBV28 TGTGCCAGCGCCGGGCCACGAGGAACCGGGGAGCTGTTTTTT CASAGPRGTGELFF
TRBJ1-3 NA NA TRBV19 TGTGCCAGTAGTACAGGGAGCTCTGGAAACACCATATATTTT CASSTGSSGNTIYF
TRBJ1-2 NA once TRBV28 TGTGCCAGCACCGCAGGGAGGGTTGGCTACACCTTC CASTAGRVGYTF
TRBJ1-1 TRBD1 NA TRBV7-9 TGTGCCAGCAGCAGGACAGGGGAGAACACTGAAGCTTTCTTT CASSRTGENTEAFF
TRBJ2-1 TRBD1 NA TRBV27 TGTGCCAGCAGTTCCACAGGGGATGGTTCAAATGAGCAGTTCTTC CASSSTGDGSNEQFF
TRBJ1-2 NA NA TRBV11-2 TGTGCCAGCAGCTTAGATGTTATCAGGTCTACCGGCTACACCTTC CASSLDVIRSTGYTF
TRBJ2-7 TRBD1 NA TRBV25-1 TGTGCCAGCAGTGAGGACAGGGGAGAGGGCTACGAGCAGTACTTC CASSEDRGEGYEQYF
TRBJ1-1 NA NA TRBV5-1 TGCGCCAGCAGCTTGGGATCAGGGAGGGGTACTGAAGCTTTCTTT CASSLGSGRGTEAFF
TRBJ1-1 NA NA TRBV18 TGTGCCAGCTCAGAGACAGAGGACACTGAAGCTTTCTTT CASSETEDTEAFF
TRBJ2-5 NA NA TRBV5-4 TGTGCCAGCAGCCGCGCGATGGAGACCCAGTACTTC CASSRAMETQYF
TRBJ2-7 NA NA TRBV29-1 TGCAGCGTTGAAGGGGGGGCTAGCGAGCAGTACTTC CSVEGGASEQYF
TRBJ2-3 TRBD1 once TRBV19 TGTGCAACTACCCTAATCCGGGACAGGGGCACAGATACGCAGTATTTT CATTLIRDRGTDTQYF
TRBJ2-7 NA NA TRBV6-5 TGTGCCAGCAGGTCAGAAGTTCCCTACGAGCAGTACTTC CASRSEVPYEQYF
TRBJ1-6 NA NA TRBV20-1 TGCAGTGCTAGTTCGTGGGGTTCACCCCTCCACTTT CSASSWGSPLHF
TRBJ1-3 TRBD1 NA TRBV5-4 TGTGCCAGCAGTCTGGACAGGGTTGGAAACACCATATATTTT CASSLDRVGNTIYF
TRBJ1-2 NA few TRBV6-5 TGTGCCAGTAGTACAGGGTTGGAAGGTGGCTACACCTTC CASSTGLEGGYTF
TRBJ1-2 TRBD1 NA TRBV5-1 TGCGCCAGCAGCTCTATCCGGACAGGGGATGGCTACACCTTC CASSSIRTGDGYTF
TRBJ1-5 NA NA TRBV28 TGTGCCAGCAATTTAGGGTACACTCAGCCCCAGCATTTT CASNLGYTQPQHF
TRBJ1-4 NA NA TRBV6-5 TGTGCCAGCAGTCGGGACGGCCTTAATGAAAAACTGTTTTTT CASSRDGLNEKLFF
TRBJ1-4 NA NA TRBV9 TGTGCCAGCAGCGCCTCACAGGCCCCCCTAGCAACTAATGAAAAACTGTTTTTT CASSASQAPLATNEKLFF
TRBJ2-5 TRBD1 NA TRBV11-1 TGTGCCAGCAGCTTATCCAGGGGGCGCAGGGAGACCCAGTACTTC CASSLSRGRRETQYF
TRBJ2-7 NA NA TRBV6-5 TGTGCCAGCAGTCTTACTAGCCACTCCTACGAGCAGTACTTC CASSLTSHSYEQYF
TRBJ1-5 NA NA TRBV4-1 TGCGCCAGCAGCCAACGCCCAGGAGGGGATCAGCCCCAGCATTTT CASSQRPGGDQPQHF
TRBJ1-1 TRBD1 NA TRBV5-8 TGTGCCAGCAGTCGCCAACAGGGGCGGTACGAAGCTTTCTTT CASSRQQGRYEAFF
TRBJ2-1 NA NA TRBV29-1 TGCAGCGCCAGGTCCTTCGATGAGCAGTTCTTC CSARSFDEQFF
TRBJ2-7 TRBD1 few TRBV18 TGTGCCAGCTCACCACGAGTGGGGACAGACTCTAACGAGCAGTACTTC CASSPRVGTDSNEQYF
TRBJ2-7 TRBD2 NA TRBV11-3 TGTGCCAGCAGCTTAGGGGGTAGCGGGAGCTTCTACGAGCAGTACTTC CASSLGGSGSFYEQYF
TRBJ1-5 TRBD1 once TRBV12-5 TGTGCTAGTGAAAACGGACAGGGTGGGCAGCCCCAGCATTTT CASENGQGGQPQHF
TRBJ1-1 NA once TRBV9 TGTGCCAGCAGCGTAGGTCCCGACGGAACTGAAGCTTTCTTT CASSVGPDGTEAFF
TRBJ1-2 NA once TRBV24-1 TGTGCCACCAGTGATCCCCAGGGTCGTAGCTACACCTTC CATSDPQGRSYTF
TRBJ1-6 TRBD1 NA TRBV7-9 TGTGCCAGCAGCCGACAGGGCCTGAATAATTCACCCCTCCACTTT CASSRQGLNNSPLHF
TRBJ2-1 NA NA TRBV7-8 TGTGCCAGCAGCACGATGCCGGACACCGCTGCGCAGTTCTTC CASSTMPDTAAQFF